This TCR beta chain was observed in a study of blood T cell repertoires in COVID-19. Study details: Whether acute or convalescent, the COVID-19 samples came from the United States, Italy and Spain. Sample material is recorded as cDNA or gDNA derived from T cells, B-cell-depleted T cells, or PBMCs.

How the authors handled the data: Estimated nucleated cell counts came from reference gene primer amplification. The data were produced by immunoSEQ multiplex PCR, yet TCRdb's version contains in-frame clones alone and is incomplete. That table supplies the V and J calls and clone size; D and trimming were determined from the DNA. This table has 30,000 to 40,000 clones, 65% to 90% appearing once. What was sequenced was peripheral blood. The source of this sequence is an elderly woman with active or convalescent COVID-19.

CDR3 sequence (DNA): TGCGCCAGCAGCTCCGACAGGGGGCGAGGCAATGAGCAGTTCTTC. This encodes CASSSDRGRGNEQFF. The chain couples TRBV5-1 to TRBJ2-1; 10 bases fit TRBD1. J was trimmed by 6 bases and V by 3 bases; bases with no gene match: 6. The CDR3 loop spans 15 amino acids. CDR1 is SGHRS, CDR2 YFSETQ, per germline.